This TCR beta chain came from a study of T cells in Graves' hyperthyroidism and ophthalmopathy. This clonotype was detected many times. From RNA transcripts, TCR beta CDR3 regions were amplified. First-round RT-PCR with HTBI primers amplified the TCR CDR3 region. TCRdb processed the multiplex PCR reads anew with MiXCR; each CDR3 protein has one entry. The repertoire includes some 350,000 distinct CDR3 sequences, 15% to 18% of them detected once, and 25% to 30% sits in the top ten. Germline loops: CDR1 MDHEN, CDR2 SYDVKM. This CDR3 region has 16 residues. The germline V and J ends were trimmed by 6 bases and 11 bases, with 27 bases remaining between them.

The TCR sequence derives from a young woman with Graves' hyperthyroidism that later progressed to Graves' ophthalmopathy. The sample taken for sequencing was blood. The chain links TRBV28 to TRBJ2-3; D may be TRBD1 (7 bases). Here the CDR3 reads CASSGSPATGTVRQYF. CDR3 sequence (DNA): TGTGCCAGCAGCGGGAGTCCCGCGACCGGGACAGTTAGGCAGTATTTT.